The T cell receptor (beta chain) described here comes from a study of cytomegalovirus exposure and HLA in healthy donors. The PCR contained 60 Vbeta and 13 Jbeta primers. Assay used: immunoSEQ multiplex PCR; TCRdb lists only in-frame clones, some missing. The sample has 55,000 to 75,000 clones, and its top ten clones hold roughly 4%. Germline V gene sequence: CDR1 SGHTA, CDR2 FQGNSA. The CDR3 sequence is 15 residues long. V lost 5 bases to trimming and J lost 2 bases, with 16 bases between them. Healthy people donating bone marrow made up the donors. In regard to this clone: Its antigen is unidentified.

General study findings and limits: Presence/absence analyses took donor sequencing depth as roughly uniform.

V usage is TRBV7-2 and J usage is TRBJ2-7, with D perhaps TRBD2 (6 bases). Sequencing input: PBMCs. This TCR derives from a male donor in good health and CMV-seronegative. The CDR3 reads CASSMGLPLAYEQYF. As DNA, the CDR3 is TGTGCCAGCAGCATGGGACTTCCTCTCGCCTACGAGCAGTACTTC. Using reference TRBV7-2 and TRBJ2-7 for the parts outside the CDR3, the full variable domain is GAGVSQSPSNKVTEKGKDVELRCDPISGHTALYWYRQSLGQGLEFLIYFQGNSAPDKSGLPSDRFSAERTGGSVSTLTIQRTQQEDSAVYLCASSMGLPLAYEQYFGPGTRLTVT.